These T cell receptor beta chains were read from a single sample in a study of shared clonotypes between healthy human individuals. Clones were sequenced by immunoSEQ multiplex PCR, and TCRdb holds only the in-frame ones, with some missing. The sample consists of around 2.5 million clones, over 85% of them appearing once. Sequencing was carried out using naive CD4+ T cells from PBMCs. These receptors originate from a man between 18 and 29 years old in good health. Some clones in this sample may be carry-over from other donors' samples. CDR3s include the opening cysteine and the closing phenylalanine or tryptophan. The D gene is left open where the match is weak. Expanded clones get a size class; other rows say once, few or many, or leave the size out.

abundance	d_gene	j_gene	v_gene	CDR3nt	CDR3aa
NA	NA	TRBJ2-1	TRBV7-8	TGTGCCAGCAGCTTAGGCCCGGCCTACAATGAGCAGTTCTTC	CASSLGPAYNEQFF
NA	TRBD2	TRBJ2-1	TRBV11-3	TGTGCCAGCAGCTTAGATCCCCCACTAGCGGAAGATTACAATGAGCAGTTCTTC	CASSLDPPLAEDYNEQFF
NA	NA	TRBJ1-4	TRBV9	TGTGCCAGCAGCGTAGGCGGGGGGAAAACGGGTGAAAAACTGTTTTTT	CASSVGGGKTGEKLFF
NA	TRBD1	TRBJ1-6	TRBV6-1	TGTGCCAGCAGTAAACAGGGGGGCTATAATTCACCCCTCCACTTT	CASSKQGGYNSPLHF
NA	TRBD1	TRBJ1-4	TRBV27	TGTGCCAGCAGTCCAGGGGGGACAGGGGGCCGAAAACTGTTTTTT	CASSPGGTGGRKLFF
NA	NA	TRBJ1-1	TRBV28	TGTGCCAGCAGGGATTTAAACACTGAAGCTTTCTTT	CASRDLNTEAFF
NA	NA	TRBJ1-4	TRBV6-1	TGTGCCAGCAGTGAAGCGTGGGTGGCAGACGAAAAACTGTTTTTT	CASSEAWVADEKLFF
once	TRBD1	TRBJ2-5	TRBV5-1	TGCGCCAGCAGCTTGCTACCCCGGACAGGGCAGGAGACCCAGTACTTC	CASSLLPRTGQETQYF
NA	TRBD2	TRBJ2-2	TRBV7-3	TGTGCCAGCAGCTTAAGGGCTAGCGGGAGTCCCGGGGAGCTGTTTTTT	CASSLRASGSPGELFF
NA	NA	TRBJ1-5	TRBV6-6	TGTGCCAGCAGTTACAGGGAGAATCAGCCCCAGCATTTT	CASSYRENQPQHF
NA	NA	TRBJ2-7	TRBV10-2	TGCGCCAGCAGTGAGGACAGACGGGCCTACGAGCAGTACTTC	CASSEDRRAYEQYF
NA	TRBD1	TRBJ2-5	TRBV6-5	TGTGCCAGCAGTAGACAGGGTGTGGAGACCCAGTACTTC	CASSRQGVETQYF
NA	TRBD1	TRBJ1-4	TRBV15	TGTGCCACCAGCAGAGAAAGGGGGCGGCGGGAAAAACTGTTTTTT	CATSRERGRREKLFF
NA	TRBD2	TRBJ2-5	TRBV11-3	TGTGCCAGCAGCTTAGGAGGTTCGGCTAGCGGGGGCCAAGAGACCCAGTACTTC	CASSLGGSASGGQETQYF
NA	NA	TRBJ2-5	TRBV18	TGTGCCAGCTCACCACCTCAGGGTTCAGAGACCCAGTACTTC	CASSPPQGSETQYF
NA	TRBD1	TRBJ1-1	TRBV5-1	TGCGCCAGCAGCTCTCCGGGACAGGGGGCGGGAAACACTGAAGCTTTCTTT	CASSSPGQGAGNTEAFF
NA	NA	TRBJ2-1	TRBV28	TGTGCCAGCAGTCCCGCCGGACGGGTCTACAATGAGCAGTTCTTC	CASSPAGRVYNEQFF
NA	NA	TRBJ1-1	TRBV9	TGTGCCAGCAGCGTATCCGGGAACACTGAAGCTTTCTTT	CASSVSGNTEAFF
NA	NA	TRBJ2-2	TRBV11-2	TGTGCCAGCAGCTTACAGCCGACAGGGAGGGCCGGGGAGCTGTTTTTT	CASSLQPTGRAGELFF
NA	TRBD1	TRBJ2-7	TRBV28	TGTGCCAGCACCCGGGACAGGGGGTTTCAGCAGTACTTC	CASTRDRGFQQYF
NA	NA	TRBJ1-1	TRBV18	TGTGCCAGCTCACCACAACGTGGAGGGGGAGCGGGGTACACTGAAGCTTTCTTT	CASSPQRGGGAGYTEAFF
once	TRBD2	TRBJ2-3	TRBV10-1	TGCGCCAGCGTGATTGGACTAGCGGGAGTCACAGATACGCAGTATTTT	CASVIGLAGVTDTQYF